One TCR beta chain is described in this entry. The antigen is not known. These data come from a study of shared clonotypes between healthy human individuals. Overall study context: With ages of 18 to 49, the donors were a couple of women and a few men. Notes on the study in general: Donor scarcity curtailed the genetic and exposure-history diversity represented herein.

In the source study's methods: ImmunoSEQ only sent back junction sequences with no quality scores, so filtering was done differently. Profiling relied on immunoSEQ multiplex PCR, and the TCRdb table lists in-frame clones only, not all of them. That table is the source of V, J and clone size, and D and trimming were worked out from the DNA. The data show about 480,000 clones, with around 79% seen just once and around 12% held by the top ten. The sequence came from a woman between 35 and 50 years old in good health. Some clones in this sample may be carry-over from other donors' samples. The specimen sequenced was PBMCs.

In DNA form, the CDR3 reads TGTGCCAGCGGGTCCTCTGGGGCCAACGTCCTGACTTTC. Residues: CASGSSGANVLTF. The chain joins TRBV6-6 to TRBJ2-6; D not certain. CDR3 length: 13 amino acids. In germline, CDR1 is MNHNY, CDR2 SVGAGI (reference sequence). Trimming pared 8 bases from V and 0 bases from J, leaving 5 bases between.